These 30 T cell receptor beta chains came from one sample sequenced in a study of blood T cells in healthy people across ages. Together with a sample-barcoded 5' primer, a J-beta primer mix was included in a second PCR lasting about 7 to 12 cycles. MiXCR, applied by TCRdb to the 5' RACE reads, yields one record per CDR3 protein. The repertoire has about 1.6 million distinct CDR3 sequences, 34% of them found once; the top ten carry about 10%. Sequenced input: blood. These receptors all come from a woman in her 30s in good health.

The rearrangement joins TRBV19 to TRBJ2-1; tentative D call: TRBD2 (7 bases). Per the germline V gene, CDR1 is LNHDA and CDR2 is SQIVND (reference sequence). The CDR3 spans 15 residues. V shed 8 bases and J shed 0 bases, with 14 bases lying between them. The CDR3 spells CASGGAALSYNEQFF. The DNA for the CDR3 is TGTGCCAGTGGGGGGGCGGCCCTCTCCTACAATGAGCAGTTCTTC.

This clonotype has just a few counts. The chain carries TRBV4-1 and TRBJ2-7; maybe TRBD2 (6 bases). The V gene's germline CDR1 is MGHRA and CDR2 YSYEKL. The CDR3 has 16 amino acids. Between the trimmed V and J ends, which lost 1 base and 0 bases, there was a span of 13 bases. CDR3 bases: TGCGCCAGCAGCCAAGTACGGGAGACCAGCTCCTACGAGCAGTACTTC. It translates to CASSQVRETSSYEQYF.

The CDR3: CASSSGGGQGDYEQYF. In DNA, the CDR3 is TGCGCCAGCAGCTCGGGCGGCGGCCAGGGGGATTACGAGCAGTACTTC. The rearrangement links TRBV5-1 to TRBJ2-7; 7 nucleotides line up with TRBD1. The CDR3 sequence is 16 residues long. J lost 4 bases, V lost 3 bases, and 13 bases had no gene match. The V gene's germline CDR1 is SGHRS and CDR2 YFSETQ. The whole variable domain, remainder taken from reference TRBV5-1 and TRBJ2-7, is KAGVTQTPRYLIKTRGQQVTLSCSPISGHRSVSWYQQTPGQGLQFLFEYFSETQRNKGNFPGRFSGRQFSNSRSEMNVSTLELGDSALYLCASSSGGGQGDYEQYFGPGTRLTVT.

The gene calls are TRBV5-1 and TRBJ1-5; D is unresolved. The J call may be wrong; the DNA end is better matched by TRBJ2-3. Germline CDR1 and CDR2: SGHRS and YFSETQ. This CDR3 has 15 residues. The CDR3 nucleotides are TGCGCCAGCAGCCTAACCGCAGGAAGCAATCAGCCCCAGTATTTT. It encodes CASSLTAGSNQPQYF.

This clonotype was seen many times. The rearrangement uses TRBV7-3 and TRBJ2-3; 9 positions match TRBD2. The V gene's germline CDR1 is SGHTA and CDR2 FQGTGA. There are 15 residues in the CDR3. V shed 5 bases and J 2 bases; nucleotides not matched to a gene: 5. The CDR3 DNA sequence: TGTGCCAGCAGCATTCTAGCGGGACCCACAGATACGCAGTATTTT. Residues: CASSILAGPTDTQYF. The whole variable domain, remainder taken from reference TRBV7-3 and TRBJ2-3, is GAGVSQTPSNKVTEKGKYVELRCDPISGHTALYWYRQSLGQGPEFLIYFQGTGAADDSGLPNDRFFAVRPEGSVSTLKIQRTERGDSAVYLCASSILAGPTDTQYFGPGTRLTVL.

The chain couples TRBV5-1 to TRBJ2-7, with D uncertain. Germline V gene lookup returns CDR1 SGHRS and CDR2 YFSETQ. The CDR3 runs to 20 residues. The V gene lost 1 base and the J gene lost 0 bases, with 26 bases spanning the gap. In DNA, the CDR3 is TGCGCCAGCAGCTTGACCGGAATCTCCCAAGCGAGCAAGATCTCCTACGAGCAGTACTTC. Translated: CASSLTGISQASKISYEQYF. The full variable domain, completed using reference TRBV5-1 and TRBJ2-7, is KAGVTQTPRYLIKTRGQQVTLSCSPISGHRSVSWYQQTPGQGLQFLFEYFSETQRNKGNFPGRFSGRQFSNSRSEMNVSTLELGDSALYLCASSLTGISQASKISYEQYFGPGTRLTVT.

On this clonotype: This could be a read error, since a much larger clone is one nucleotide away. V is TRBV20-1 and J is TRBJ2-1; tentatively, D is TRBD2 (6 bases). Germline loops: CDR1 DFQATT, CDR2 SNEGSKA (reference sequence). The CDR3 has 14 amino acids. The chain's CDR3 is CNALLGLAHNEQFF. The CDR3 DNA sequence: TGCAATGCTCTCCTGGGTCTAGCGCACAATGAGCAGTTCTTC.

The table lists this clonotype with a few counts. This chain uses TRBV29-1 with TRBJ2-1, with a tentative D call TRBD1 (5 bases). The CDR3 contains 13 residues. The V and J ends lost 0 bases and 4 bases respectively, with 7 bases between them. Germline V lookup: CDR1 SQVTM, CDR2 ANQGSEA. The CDR3 loop reads CSVEDRGYNEQFF. The CDR3 nucleotides are TGCAGCGTTGAAGATAGGGGTTACAATGAGCAGTTCTTC.

The chain joins TRBV27 to TRBJ2-7; possible D gene TRBD2, 5 bases. Per the germline V gene, CDR1 is MNHEY and CDR2 is SMNVEV (reference sequence). V dropped 5 bases and J dropped 6 bases, with 11 bases sitting between them. The CDR3 extends over 12 amino acids. The CDR3 loop reads CASSPGSTEQYF. The CDR3 nucleotides read TGTGCCAGCAGTCCGGGGTCAACCGAGCAGTACTTC.

This clonotype showed up just once. The chain links TRBV30 to TRBJ2-3; D possibly corresponds to TRBD1 (5 bases). Trimming stripped 1 base from V and 4 bases from J, with 15 bases between. Germline lookup yields CDR1 GTSNPN and CDR2 SVGIG (reference sequence). This CDR3 spans 15 amino acids. The chain's CDR3 is CAWSEKGIGADTQYF. CDR3 DNA sequence: TGTGCCTGGAGTGAAAAGGGAATAGGGGCAGATACGCAGTATTTT.

The chain couples TRBV29-1 to TRBJ1-2, with no clear D. This CDR3 region has 15 residues. The V and J ends lost 5 bases and 4 bases respectively, with 20 bases between them. Germline CDR1 is SQVTM and CDR2 is ANQGSEA. CDR3 in amino acids: CSVTPGRSVSYGYTF. The DNA of the CDR3 is TGCAGCGTTACCCCGGGCCGTAGTGTTAGCTATGGCTACACCTTC.

The rearrangement joins TRBV7-9 to TRBJ2-2, with D perhaps TRBD1 (5 bases). With 4 bases removed from V and 4 bases from J, the gap between germline ends came to 10 bases. Germline loops: CDR1 SEHNR, CDR2 FQNEAQ (reference sequence). The CDR3 loop spans 14 amino acids. This chain's CDR3 is CASSSGKGTGELFF. DNA of the CDR3: TGTGCCAGCAGCTCAGGGAAGGGCACCGGGGAGCTGTTTTTT.

This clonotype was detected many times. The V gene is TRBV20-1, the J gene TRBJ2-5; no clear D gene. The CDR3 runs to 11 residues. The ends were cut back, 7 bases at V and 4 bases at J, with 10 bases in the middle. Germline V gives CDR1 DFQATT, CDR2 SNEGSKA (reference sequence). The CDR3 DNA is TGCAGTGGCGACTTGGGAGAGACCCAGTACTTC. Its translation: CSGDLGETQYF.

This rearrangement joins TRBV29-1 to TRBJ1-4; 9 nucleotides agree with TRBD1. The CDR3 length is 13 residues. Germline values: CDR1 SQVTM, CDR2 ANQGSEA. The V and J ends lost 6 bases and 8 bases, in that order; junction bases with no gene match: 7. The CDR3: CSVEQGADEKLFF. The CDR3 DNA sequence: TGCAGCGTCGAACAGGGGGCGGACGAAAAACTGTTTTTT.

This chain connects TRBV27 to TRBJ1-5; no clear D. Trimming removed 1 base from V and 1 base from J, with 8 bases in between. Germline CDR1 MNHEY, CDR2 SMNVEV (reference sequence). The CDR3 is 15 amino acids. CDR3 sequence: CASSLYGTSNQPQHF. Written as DNA, the CDR3 is TGTGCCAGCAGTTTATACGGAACCAGCAATCAGCCCCAGCATTTT.

Concerning this clonotype: Germline and junction disagree at one end, which may indicate a read error. The chain uses TRBV6-6 and TRBJ1-1, with 9 nucleotides matching TRBD1. Germline-derived CDR1 and CDR2 are MNHNY and SVGAGI (reference sequence). CDR3 length equals 15 residues. The CDR3 coding sequence is TGTGCCAGTAGTTACTCTGGGACAGGGCTGACTGAAGCTTTCTTT. This encodes CASSYSGTGLTEAFF.

V and J are TRBV20-1 and TRBJ1-2, with D possibly TRBD1 on 5 matching bases. Germline V gene lookup returns CDR1 DFQATT and CDR2 SNEGSKA (reference sequence). The CDR3 totals 15 residues. V lost 6 bases and J 2 bases, leaving 19 bases between the germline ends. CDR3 sequence (DNA): TGCAGTGCGCGAAGCGAGGCAGGGTGGAACTATGGCTACACCTTC. This codes for CSARSEAGWNYGYTF.

This chain joins TRBV5-1 and TRBJ2-3; no reliable D call. This CDR3 region has 14 residues. V was clipped by 5 bases and J by 0 bases, with 10 bases between them. Germline V CDR1 and CDR2: SGHRS, YFSETQ. The CDR3 nucleotides are TGCGCCAGCAGAGCAGAGATTAGCACAGATACGCAGTATTTT. Translation: CASRAEISTDTQYF.

About this clonotype itself: One end of the junction fails to match germline, which may point to a read error. V gene TRBV11-2 combines with J gene TRBJ1-6; tentatively, D is TRBD1 (6 bases). In germline, CDR1 is SGHAT, CDR2 FQNNGV. This CDR3 region has 16 residues. In DNA, the CDR3 is TGTGCCGGCAGCTTGGGTCCTAGGGGGGTGAGGTCACCCCTCCACTTT. Translating it yields CAGSLGPRGVRSPLHF.

DNA for the CDR3: TGCAGTGCTAGAGCCAGCGACCCAGCTAACTATGGCTACACCTTC. Translation gives CSARASDPANYGYTF. V gene TRBV20-1 combines with J gene TRBJ1-2; no clear D. Deletions cut 1 base from V and 0 bases from J, with 12 bases between. From germline, CDR1 is DFQATT and CDR2 SNEGSKA (reference sequence). This CDR3 comprises 15 residues.

This clonotype was seen a few times. This chain uses TRBV10-3 with TRBJ2-7; D is uncertain. Germline lookup yields CDR1 ENHRY and CDR2 SYGVKD. The CDR3 covers 11 residues. In DNA form, the CDR3 reads TGTGCATCTGGGCTTTACAATGAGCAGTACTTC. Amino acid sequence: CASGLYNEQYF.

This clonotype was seen ten or more times. CDR3 sequence reads: CSVEDDRERLNEQFF. The DNA of the CDR3 is TGCAGCGTTGAAGATGACAGGGAGAGATTGAATGAGCAGTTCTTC. V gene TRBV29-1 combines with J gene TRBJ2-1; 7 positions agree with TRBD1. Germline V gives CDR1 SQVTM, CDR2 ANQGSEA. CDR3 length: 15 residues. Trimming took 0 bases from V and 7 from J; bases not matched to a gene: 9.

The rearrangement links TRBV29-1 to TRBJ1-5; a weak D match, TRBD1 (5 bases). Trimming removed 3 bases from V and 2 bases from J, with 11 bases in between. Germline-derived CDR1 and CDR2 are SQVTM and ANQGSEA. CDR3 size: 14 residues. Here the CDR3 DNA reads TGCAGCGTTGATGGGCTGGGGGGCAATCAGCCCCAGCATTTT. Translating it yields CSVDGLGGNQPQHF.

For this clonotype: This clone may be a read error of a much larger clone one base away. It is likely a read error, because the conserved phenylalanine at the end of the CDR3 is missing. The CDR3 region has the DNA TGCAGTGCCCCTCAGGGGACAGGGGCCACAGATACGCAGTATTGT. Translated, it gives CSAPQGTGATDTQYC. V gene TRBV20-1 combines with J gene TRBJ2-3, with 10 positions matching TRBD1. The length of the CDR3 is 15 residues. With 6 bases clipped from V and 2 bases from J, the junction kept 8 bases outside the gene matches. Germline lookup yields CDR1 DFQATT and CDR2 SNEGSKA (reference sequence).

The chain carries TRBV18 and TRBJ2-1, with 7 nucleotides matching TRBD2. With 6 bases clipped from V and 5 bases from J, the junction kept 7 bases outside the gene matches. This CDR3 region has 14 residues. The germline V gene has CDR1 KGHSH and CDR2 LQKENI. In DNA form, the CDR3 reads TGTGCCAGCTCGCGGAGGGAGGGGAACAATGAGCAGTTCTTC. The encoded protein is CASSRREGNNEQFF.

Regarding this clonotype: A read error may be the cause here, since a much bigger clone is one base away. V is TRBV28 and J is TRBJ1-2; no reliable D call. The germline CDR1 and CDR2 sequences are MDHEN and SYDVKM. The V gene lost 4 bases and the J gene lost 1 base, with 13 bases spanning the gap. The CDR3 contains 15 residues. Written as DNA, the CDR3 is TGTGCCAGCAGTTCAGACTCAGTTTTTAACTATGGCTACACCTTC. Translated: CASSSDSVFNYGYTF.

The chain recombines TRBV20-1 with TRBJ1-2, with TRBD1 as a possible D gene (5 bases). CDR3 size: 14 residues. Trimming removed 6 bases at V and 6 bases at J, with 20 bases between. Per germline, CDR1 DFQATT and CDR2 SNEGSKA (reference sequence). DNA of the CDR3: TGCAGTGCAGAGAGTGCAGGGAAATTTGATGGCTACACCTTC. This translates into CSAESAGKFDGYTF.

This rearrangement joins TRBV2 to TRBJ2-7; the D gene could be TRBD1 or TRBD2 (5 bases each). V dropped 2 bases and J dropped 2 bases, with 10 bases sitting between them. The CDR3 extends over 14 amino acids. Germline V gene data show CDR1 as SNHLY and CDR2 as FYNNEI. For the CDR3, the DNA is TGTGCCAGCAGTGAATTTCTGGGACCCTACGAGCAGTACTTC. This codes for CASSEFLGPYEQYF.

This clonotype was counted between two and nine times. V usage is TRBV4-1 and J usage is TRBJ2-1; 9 bases map to TRBD2. V was pared by 8 bases and J by 3 bases, with 5 bases of the junction left unmatched. This CDR3 spans 14 amino acids. CDR1 is MGHRA, CDR2 YSYEKL, per germline. The chain's CDR3 is CASGVRGGYNEQFF. CDR3 nucleotides: TGCGCCAGCGGTGTGCGGGGGGGCTACAATGAGCAGTTCTTC.

This chain joins TRBV7-9 and TRBJ1-1; D is unresolved. Trimming took off 1 base at V and 2 bases at J, with 8 bases between the two ends. The CDR3 has 14 amino acids. The germline CDR1 and CDR2 sequences are SEHNR and FQNEAQ (reference sequence). CDR3 nucleotides: TGTGCCAGCAGCTTAGAAGTGACAAACACTGAAGCTTTCTTT. Residues: CASSLEVTNTEAFF.